This T cell receptor (beta chain) comes out of a study of STAT5B mutations in CD4+ large granular lymphocyte leukemia. CDR1 is SEHNR, CDR2 FQNEAQ, per germline (reference sequence). The CDR3 consists of 16 residues. V was pared by 5 bases and J by 2 bases, with 9 bases of the junction left unmatched. This table comes from immunoSEQ multiplex PCR, and its TCRdb copy is limited to in-frame clones, with some not included. Of around 33,000 clones listed, around three quarters are singletons. Study outcomes and limitations: No patients shared main leukemic clonotypes, though about 26% appeared at low frequency elsewhere. Without putative leukemic clones, patient CD4-sorted repertoires remained more clonal than healthy CD4+ repertoires.

With regard to this clone: As yet, its antigen is unknown.

The rearrangement joins TRBV7-9 to TRBJ2-1; 7 nucleotides match TRBD2. This TCR came from a human donor in good health. Sample: CD4+ T cells from blood buffy coats. As DNA, the CDR3 is TGTGCCAGCAGCAAGGGCTCTAGCGGAGCCTACAATGAGCAGTTCTTC. It translates to CASSKGSSGAYNEQFF.